A selection of T cell receptor beta chains follows, all from one sample in a study of metastatic and nonmetastatic thyroid tumors. TCRdb re-called the PCR reads with MiXCR. The table includes roughly 25,000 clones, 10% to 15% detected once. The specimen was blood. All receptors derive from a female donor with papillary thyroid cancer or a benign thyroid nodule (not recorded which). Some clones in this sample may be carry-over from other donors' samples. Both conserved end residues are part of each CDR3. The order of the fields is V gene, D gene, J gene, clone size, CDR3 protein, CDR3 DNA. A D gene is named only where the DNA matches it firmly. Size values are once, few and many counts, or a class for expanded clones, and some rows have none.

>TRBV2|TRBD2|TRBJ2-2|medium-sized
CASSETSGRATGELFF
TGTGCCAGCAGTGAAACTAGCGGGAGGGCAACCGGGGAGCTGTTTTTT
>TRBV5-1|-|TRBJ1-4|many
CASSPYGEKLFF
TGCGCCAGCAGCCCCTATGGGGAAAAACTGTTTTTT
>TRBV7-9|TRBD2|TRBJ2-4|many
CASSYGLAVHIQYF
TGTGCCAGCAGCTATGGACTAGCGGTCCACATTCAGTACTTC
>TRBV7-9|-|TRBJ2-2|many
CASSWTGRAGELFF
TGTGCCAGCTCTTGGACAGGGAGGGCCGGGGAGCTGTTTTTT
>TRBV5-1|-|TRBJ1-2|medium-sized
CASSLVPGADGYTF
TGCGCCAGCAGCTTGGTCCCAGGGGCGGATGGCTACACCTTC
>TRBV18|-|TRBJ1-1|-
CASPPGYDLEAFF
TGTGCCAGCCCACCGGGGTATGATCTTGAAGCTTTCTTT
>TRBV27|TRBD1|TRBJ2-5|many
CASSPSTGAAETQYF
TGTGCCAGCAGTCCCTCGACAGGGGCCGCGGAGACCCAGTACTTC
>TRBV12-3/TRBV12-4|-|TRBJ1-2|many
CARDLGRNYGYTF
TGTGCCAGGGATTTGGGGAGAAACTATGGCTACACCTTC
>TRBV7-7|TRBD1|TRBJ2-5|many
CASSTTGGDLTQYF
TGTGCTAGCAGCACGACAGGGGGCGATCTGACCCAGTACTTC
>TRBV20-1|TRBD2|TRBJ2-5|many
CSASQSGRETQYF
TGCAGTGCTAGCCAAAGCGGGAGAGAGACCCAGTACTTC
>TRBV11-2|TRBD2|TRBJ2-7|-
CASSLGRLAFDEQYF
TGTGCCAGCAGCTTAGGGCGACTAGCGTTTGACGAGCAGTACTTC
>TRBV20-1|-|TRBJ1-1|many
CSARAVTNTEAFF
TGCAGTGCTAGAGCCGTGACGAACACTGAAGCTTTCTTT
>TRBV4-2|-|TRBJ1-2|many
CASSGEAYGYTF
TGTGCCAGCAGCGGCGAAGCATATGGCTACACCTTC
>TRBV4-3|-|TRBJ1-2|-
CASSQERSSYCYTF
TGCGCCAGCAGTCAAGAAAGATCGTCTTATTGCTACACCTTC
>TRBV20-1|TRBD2|TRBJ2-3|many
CSAPTGLATNTDTQYF
TGCAGTGCTCCGACGGGACTAGCTACAAACACAGATACGCAGTATTTT
>TRBV13|TRBD2|TRBJ2-5|many
CASSGAGLGETQYF
TGTGCCAGCAGCGGAGCGGGACTCGGAGAGACCCAGTACTTC
>TRBV27|TRBD2|TRBJ2-1|-
CASGLAYYNEQFF
TGTGCCAGCGGACTAGCGTATTACAATGAGCAGTTCTTC
>TRBV6-1|-|TRBJ1-1|many
CASSEGGTEAFF
TGTGCCAGCAGTGAAGGGGGAACTGAAGCTTTCTTT
>TRBV11-1|TRBD1|TRBJ1-5|many
CASSLGDGGGTGNQPQHF
TGTGCCAGCAGCCTGGGGGATGGCGGCGGGACAGGGAATCAGCCCCAGCATTTT
>TRBV3-1|TRBD1|TRBJ1-4|many
CASSQNRPGQGHEKLFF
TGTGCCAGCAGCCAGAACCGGCCCGGACAGGGACACGAAAAACTGTTTTTT
>TRBV19|TRBD2|TRBJ2-7|-
CASSRLAGDEHHF
TGTGCCAGTAGTAGACTAGCGGGAGACGAGCATCACTTC
>TRBV19|-|TRBJ1-1|medium-sized
CASSIEVGLNTEAFF
TGTGCCAGTAGTATAGAGGTGGGCTTGAACACTGAAGCTTTCTTT
>TRBV18|-|TRBJ1-1|many
CASSPRMEVNTEAFF
TGTGCCAGCTCACCACGAATGGAGGTGAACACTGAAGCTTTCTTT
>TRBV7-2|TRBD1|TRBJ2-3|many
CASSWTGADTQYF
TGTGCCAGCAGCTGGACAGGGGCAGATACGCAGTATTTT
>TRBV7-9|-|TRBJ2-4|many
CASSLAGLTNIQYF
TGTGCCAGCAGCTTAGCTGGGCTCACAAACATTCAGTACTTC
>TRBV6-1|-|TRBJ1-2|many
CASSPGANYGYTF
TGTGCCAGCAGTCCAGGGGCTAACTATGGCTACACCTTC
>TRBV6-1|-|TRBJ2-7|few
CASNPQDVNEQYF
TGTGCCAGCAACCCCCAGGATGTAAACGAGCAGTACTTC
>TRBV13|-|TRBJ2-3|-
CASSIIQVQGASSTDTQYF
TGTGCCAGCAGCATTATTCAAGTTCAGGGCGCTTCTAGCACAGATACGCAGTATTTT
>TRBV6-1|-|TRBJ2-3|few
CASTDGAAGTDTQYF
TGTGCCAGCACTGATGGGGCAGCGGGCACAGATACGCAGTATTTT
>TRBV3-1|TRBD2|TRBJ2-7|many
CASSQDSRGVNEQYF
TGTGCCAGCAGCCAAGATTCCCGGGGGGTTAACGAGCAGTACTTC
>TRBV4-2|TRBD2|TRBJ2-1|many
CASSQEASGAYNEQFF
TGTGCCAGCAGCCAAGAAGCCAGCGGGGCGTACAATGAGCAGTTCTTC
>TRBV12-3/TRBV12-4|-|TRBJ1-4|many
CASSPGQSTNEKLFF
TGTGCCAGCAGTCCTGGACAGTCAACTAATGAAAAACTGTTTTTT
>TRBV28|-|TRBJ2-1|many
CASSTLVDTEQFF
TGTGCCAGCAGTACTCTAGTGGACACGGAGCAGTTCTTC
>TRBV6-6|-|TRBJ2-1|many
CASSYVEGDVEQFF
TGTGCCAGCAGTTACGTGGAGGGCGATGTTGAGCAGTTCTTC
>TRBV18|-|TRBJ2-7|many
CASSSAGGSYEQYF
TGTGCCAGCTCGTCGGCAGGCGGATCCTACGAGCAGTACTTC
>TRBV19|-|TRBJ1-1|many
CASSIGGPEAFF
TGTGCCAGTAGTATCGGGGGGCCCGAAGCTTTCTTT
>TRBV20-1|-|TRBJ1-1|once
CSASSGQEMNTEAFF
TGCAGTGCTAGCTCTGGGCAGGAGATGAACACTGAAGCTTTCTTT